These 3 T cell receptor beta chains share one sample of origin, sequenced in a study of blood T cell repertoires in COVID-19. Here immunoSEQ multiplex PCR was the method, and the copy in TCRdb shows in-frame clones only, minus some. The table includes around 400,000 clones, approximately 90% detected once. The sequenced sample was PBMCs or T cells enriched from blood (not recorded which). Receptors were obtained from a woman between 35 and 50 years old who had been exposed to COVID-19.

This chain joins TRBV5-6 and TRBJ1-5; D unclear. The V gene lost 0 bases and the J gene lost 3 bases, with 13 bases spanning the gap. Per germline, CDR1 SGHDT and CDR2 YYEEEE. This CDR3 contains 16 residues. This chain's CDR3 is CASSLGLPNPNQPQHF. The DNA for the CDR3 is TGTGCCAGCAGCTTGGGTCTACCTAATCCCAATCAGCCCCAGCATTTT.

The chain couples TRBV2 to TRBJ1-3; the match to TRBD1 covers 9 bases. Germline CDR1 and CDR2: SNHLY and FYNNEI. The CDR3 runs 14 residues. J gave up 5 bases and V 6 bases, and 5 bases lay outside the gene matches. CDR3 nucleotides: TGTGCCAGCAGATTCGGACAGGGGAGAAACACCATATATTTT. It is translated as CASRFGQGRNTIYF.

This rearrangement joins TRBV18 to TRBJ1-1, with a tentative D call TRBD1 (5 bases). The CDR3 has 14 amino acids. The V gene's germline CDR1 is KGHSH and CDR2 LQKENI. V was trimmed by 2 bases and J by 1 base, leaving 8 bases between them. DNA of the CDR3: TGTGCCAGCTCACCAGTAAGGGGGAACACTGAAGCTTTCTTT. As protein: CASSPVRGNTEAFF. Looking up the rest from reference TRBV18 and TRBJ1-1 gives the full variable domain: NAGVMQNPRHLVRRRGQEARLRCSPMKGHSHVYWYRQLPEEGLKFMVYLQKENIIDESGMPKERFSAEFPKEGPSILRIQQVVRGDSAAYFCASSPVRGNTEAFFGQGTRLTVV.